This T cell receptor (beta chain) was obtained from a study of cytomegalovirus exposure and HLA in healthy donors (dated by TCRdb to 2016 to 2017). In terms of the full investigation: The 650 to 800 repertoires of the first cohort and the 95 to 150 validation repertoires were produced on the same platform, according to a later analysis. The study was designed to test whether signatures of past pathogen exposure could be identified by cataloging public T cell receptors. A separate validation cohort of 90 to 150 different subjects was used in addition to the approximately 610-subject first cohort. The study combined high-throughput TCR immunosequencing, statistical association of individual TCRs with disease status, and machine learning to predict cytomegalovirus infection status. The investigation overall reported the following: The authors suggested that the approach could potentially be generalized to other disease states and immunological phenotypes. Most TCR sequences were seen in very few donors, while some public TCRs were found in many individuals. In the study, approximately 160 TCR beta chains were listed as associated with cytomegalovirus. A later analysis lacked HLA typing for the validation cohort, so it scored co-occurrence in that cohort across all 120 or so repertoires. A later analysis found that TCRs clustered in the first cohort also tended to co-occur in the 120 validation repertoires, with roughly 95% of cluster scores above 0. The classifier was reported to diagnose cytomegalovirus status with high specificity and sensitivity in both the original cohort and the validation cohort. In vitro tests confirmed that three of the cytomegalovirus-associated TCR beta chains recognize cytomegalovirus antigens.

The library was made by the immunoSEQ multiplex PCR assay. Regarding the original processing steps: To diagnose cytomegalovirus status from the catalog of TCR beta chain sequences, a statistical classification framework was built. TCRdb took over this immuneACCESS table, retaining in-frame rearrangements with V and J assigned. Such tables are incomplete; in checked studies, under half of the missing clones stem from an unresolved V gene, and the remainder is unexplained. V, J and clone size reflect that table, while D and trimming were determined from the DNA. A total of some 250,000 clones appear in this sample, around 90% of them only once. The ten largest clonotypes hold about 0.36% of the sample. Donors formed part of the validation cohort, which comprised 95 to 150 subjects and was distinct from the first cohort of over 500 subjects. In the case of this clone: What this receptor recognizes is not known. Base qualities are missing; no much larger clone stands one base away.

CDR1 and CDR2 (SNHLY, FYNNEI) derive from the germline V gene. V is reduced by 5 bases and J by 1 base, leaving a spacing of 17 bases between them. Including the terminal cysteine and phenylalanine, the CDR3 comprises 16 residues. Only the CDR3 region is kept as DNA, spanning 48 bases read in frame from base 1. Sequences were obtained from PBMCs. The rearranged chain carries TRBV2 and TRBJ1-2; tentative D gene TRBD1, with 6 bases matching. This TCR came from a woman younger than 30 in good health and CMV-seronegative. The CDR3 region has the sequence CASSLGQTRINYGYTF. The DNA sequence follows: TGTGCCAGCAGTCTAGGACAGACCCGGATTAACTATGGCTACACCTTC.